Presented here are 29 T cell receptor beta chains from one specimen sequenced in a study of blood T cell repertoires in COVID-19. Some clones are missing from TCRdb's copy, which holds only in-frame ones; the method was immunoSEQ multiplex PCR. The data contain some 100,000 clones, 90% to 95% of them singletons. The sample was peripheral blood. The origin of the receptors is a man aged 45-65 years with active COVID-19.

The chain joins TRBV7-9 to TRBJ2-2, with 8 bases matching TRBD2. Per the germline V gene, CDR1 is SEHNR and CDR2 is FQNEAQ (reference sequence). The CDR3 runs to 18 residues. V shed 5 bases, J shed 5 bases, and the junction held 16 bases outside the gene matches. The CDR3 region is CASSPPGGGGLGTGELFF. DNA for the CDR3: TGTGCCAGCAGCCCCCCCGGTGGCGGGGGGTTAGGAACCGGGGAGCTGTTTTTT. The variable domain in full, with the rest retrieved from reference TRBV7-9 and TRBJ2-2, is DTGVSQNPRHKITKRGQNVTFRCDPISEHNRLYWYRQTLGQGPEFLTYFQNEAQLEKSRLLSDRFSAERPKGSFSTLEIQRTEQGDSAMYLCASSPPGGGGLGTGELFFGEGSRLTVL.

V gene TRBV6-6 combines with J gene TRBJ2-3; 7 bases fit TRBD2. Germline V gene sequence: CDR1 MNHNY, CDR2 SVGAGI (reference sequence). The V and J ends lost 2 bases and 3 bases, in that order; junction bases with no gene match: 5. The CDR3 runs 15 residues. CDR3 in amino acids: CASSYVTSITDTQYF. DNA for the CDR3: TGTGCCAGCAGTTACGTGACTAGCATAACAGATACGCAGTATTTT.

The chain joins TRBV19 to TRBJ2-5; perhaps TRBD1 as D (6 bases). The CDR3 is made up of 13 amino acids. The V and J ends lost 9 bases and 5 bases respectively, with 16 bases between them. Germline V CDR1 and CDR2: LNHDA, SQIVND (reference sequence). Written as DNA, the CDR3 is TGTGCCAGCCGGGACAAAGTGGTGGAGACCCAGTACTTC. This gives the protein CASRDKVVETQYF.

This chain uses TRBV7-2 with TRBJ1-5, with D possibly matching TRBD1 (6 bases). The germline V and J ends were trimmed by 3 bases and 7 bases, with 16 bases remaining between them. The germline V gene has CDR1 SGHTA and CDR2 FQGNSA. The CDR3 runs 15 residues. CDR3 protein: CASSFATGTRQPQHF. The CDR3 nucleotides are TGTGCCAGCAGCTTTGCGACCGGGACACGGCAGCCCCAGCATTTT.

The rearrangement joins TRBV5-6 to TRBJ1-2; D may be TRBD1 (6 bases). CDR3 length equals 15 residues. Trimming removed 3 bases from V and 4 bases from J, with 16 bases in between. Germline assignment: CDR1 SGHDT and CDR2 YYEEEE. Here the CDR3 reads CASSWRTTGAYGYTF. Written as DNA, the CDR3 is TGTGCCAGCAGCTGGAGAACGACAGGAGCCTATGGCTACACCTTC.

The chain joins TRBV16 to TRBJ2-7, with D possibly matching TRBD2 (5 bases). V was clipped by 0 bases and J by 4 bases, with 10 bases between them. The germline V gene encodes CDR1 KGHSY and CDR2 FQNENV. CDR3 length equals 14 residues. CDR3 nucleotides: TGTGCCAGCAGCCAATCTCCTGGAGGTTACGAGCAGTACTTC. It is translated as CASSQSPGGYEQYF.

The CDR3, as DNA: TGCAGCGTTGCCCTAACAGGGGCCCAAGAGACCCAGTACTTC. As protein: CSVALTGAQETQYF. The chain carries TRBV29-1 and TRBJ2-5, with TRBD1 matching over 7 bases. The CDR3 runs to 14 residues. CDR1 is SQVTM and CDR2 is ANQGSEA in the germline V gene. The ends lost 4 bases at V and 1 base at J; junction bases unmatched: 6.

This clone occurred a few times. The J gene is TRBJ1-2, the V gene TRBV7-8; TRBD1 agrees at 11 bases. The CDR3 loop spans 16 amino acids. J lost 8 bases, V lost 1 base, and 9 bases had no gene match. Germline V gene sequence: CDR1 SGHVS, CDR2 FQNEAQ. The DNA for the CDR3 is TGTGCCAGCAGCTTAGAGTGGGGACAGGGGGATCCGGGCTACACCTTC. Residues: CASSLEWGQGDPGYTF.

The chain employs TRBV11-3 and TRBJ2-3, with D possibly TRBD2 on 6 matching bases. Germline V gives CDR1 SGHNT, CDR2 YENEEA. The CDR3 contains 13 residues. With 5 bases removed from V and 8 bases from J, the gap between germline ends came to 14 bases. As DNA, the CDR3 is TGTGCCAGCAGCGGGGGGAGATTTGGTACGCAGTATTTT. Translation: CASSGGRFGTQYF.

The gene calls are TRBV5-1 and TRBJ2-5; maybe TRBD2 (5 bases). The germline V and J ends were trimmed by 4 bases and 5 bases, with 15 bases remaining between them. Germline assignment: CDR1 SGHRS and CDR2 YFSETQ. CDR3 length equals 14 residues. For the CDR3, the DNA is TGCGCCAGCAGCCAACGAGAGGGCCGGGAGACCCAGTACTTC. Protein product: CASSQREGRETQYF. The whole variable domain, remainder taken from reference TRBV5-1 and TRBJ2-5, is KAGVTQTPRYLIKTRGQQVTLSCSPISGHRSVSWYQQTPGQGLQFLFEYFSETQRNKGNFPGRFSGRQFSNSRSEMNVSTLELGDSALYLCASSQREGRETQYFGPGTRLLVL.

V and J are TRBV6-5 and TRBJ2-1; 14 nucleotides line up with TRBD2. Germline CDR1 reads MNHEY; CDR2 reads SVGAGI. The CDR3 consists of 15 residues. V lost 7 bases to trimming and J lost 9 bases; unmatched junction nucleotides: 8. CDR3 loop: CASTPGLAGVSEQFF. The CDR3 DNA reads as TGTGCCAGCACTCCGGGACTAGCGGGAGTTAGTGAGCAGTTCTTC.

The chain is built from TRBV12-3 or TRBV12-4 and TRBJ1-5; possible D gene TRBD1, 5 bases. Trimming took off 7 bases at V and 6 bases at J, with 10 bases between the two ends. The CDR3 has 12 amino acids. The CDR3 region is CASTVGVQPQHF. CDR3 in DNA: TGTGCCAGCACTGTAGGGGTTCAGCCCCAGCATTTT.

The rearrangement uses TRBV11-2 and TRBJ2-7, with TRBD1 matching over 9 bases. V dropped 3 bases and J dropped 1; count of bases not matched to a gene: 1. The CDR3 is made up of 14 amino acids. Germline CDR1 reads SGHAT; CDR2 reads FQNNGV. CDR3 sequence: CASSFGTGSYEQYV. DNA of the CDR3: TGTGCCAGCAGCTTCGGGACAGGGTCCTACGAGCAGTACGTC.

This clone was seen a single time. This chain joins TRBV12-3 or TRBV12-4 and TRBJ1-1; the D gene is possibly TRBD1 (5 bases). This CDR3 is 12 amino acids long. Trimming removed 6 bases at V and 8 bases at J, with 13 bases between. DNA for the CDR3: TGTGCCAGCAGAGGAACAGGCCTCGAAGCTTTCTTT. Protein product: CASRGTGLEAFF.

The V gene is TRBV19, the J gene TRBJ1-6; D possibly corresponds to TRBD1 (6 bases). From germline, CDR1 is LNHDA and CDR2 SQIVND (reference sequence). Trimming removed 6 bases from V and 9 bases from J, with 9 bases in between. The CDR3 length is 12 residues. The CDR3 DNA reads TGTGCCAGTAGCCAGGGGCTTTCACCCCTCCACTTT. Amino acid sequence: CASSQGLSPLHF. The variable domain in full, with the rest retrieved from reference TRBV19 and TRBJ1-6, is DGGITQSPKYLFRKEGQNVTLSCEQNLNHDAMYWYRQDPGQGLRLIYYSQIVNDFQKGDIAEGYSVSREKKESFPLTVTSAQKNPTAFYLCASSQGLSPLHFGNGTRLTVT.

Only one count was recorded for this clone. The V gene is TRBV27, the J gene TRBJ2-2, with D perhaps matching TRBD1 (5 bases). The germline V and J ends were trimmed by 2 bases and 6 bases, with 13 bases remaining between them. This CDR3 region has 15 residues. Germline values: CDR1 MNHEY, CDR2 SMNVEV (reference sequence). The CDR3 spells CASSLRGVGSGELFF. The CDR3 region has the DNA TGTGCCAGCAGTTTAAGGGGTGTGGGTTCCGGGGAGCTGTTTTTT.

The chain carries TRBV12-3 or TRBV12-4 and TRBJ1-1, with no clear D. The CDR3 has 10 residues. Trimming removed 6 bases from V and 4 bases from J, with 3 bases in between. The CDR3 DNA sequence: TGTGCCAGCAGCCGCACTGAAGCTTTCTTT. Residues: CASSRTEAFF.

The rearrangement joins TRBV11-3 to TRBJ1-1; D is possibly TRBD1 (5 bases). Germline CDR1 and CDR2: SGHNT and YENEEA. This CDR3 is 14 amino acids long. Deletions cut 2 bases from V and 4 bases from J, with 11 bases between. The DNA of the CDR3 is TGTGCCAGCAGCTTATTTAGGGGCCCCACTGAAGCTTTCTTT. The encoded protein is CASSLFRGPTEAFF.

This chain uses TRBV20-1 with TRBJ1-2, with D tentatively TRBD1 (5 bases). The CDR3 contains 11 residues. Deletions cut 4 bases from V and 8 bases from J, with 11 bases between. Germline V CDR1 and CDR2: DFQATT, SNEGSKA (reference sequence). The CDR3 nucleotides are TGCAGTGCTAATGAAAAGGGGGGCTACACCTTC. It specifies CSANEKGGYTF.

The J gene is TRBJ1-1, the V gene TRBV7-9; D is ambiguous. Germline CDR1 and CDR2: SEHNR and FQNEAQ (reference sequence). This CDR3 region has 13 residues. Between the trimmed V and J ends, which lost 1 base and 6 bases, there was a span of 9 bases. CDR3 nucleotide sequence: TGTGCCAGCAGCTTAGGCCACGGGGCTGAAGCTTTCTTT. Translation gives CASSLGHGAEAFF.

This sequence joins TRBV5-1 and TRBJ2-7; 15 nucleotides agree with TRBD2. Germline CDR1 SGHRS, CDR2 YFSETQ. J was trimmed by 2 bases and V by 4 bases; bases with no gene match: 7. This CDR3 is built from 17 residues. The CDR3 coding sequence is TGCGCCAGCAGCCCGGGACTAGCGGGGGGTCTTACCTACGAGCAGTACTTC. Its protein product is CASSPGLAGGLTYEQYF.

The V gene is TRBV23-1, the J gene TRBJ2-7; D is possibly TRBD1 (5 bases). TRBV23-1 is filed as an ORF, its function uncertain. V lost 0 bases and J lost 9, with 18 bases in between. The CDR3 extends over 15 amino acids. DNA of the CDR3: TGCGCCAGCAGTCAATCGCGAGACAGTGGGGAAGTGCAGTACTTC. Its protein is CASSQSRDSGEVQYF.

This chain uses TRBV3-1 (or the pseudogene TRBV3-2) with TRBJ1-1; D unresolved. CDR1 is LGHDT, CDR2 YNNKEL, per germline (reference sequence). V dropped 0 bases and J dropped 0 bases, with 8 bases sitting between them. This CDR3 spans 15 amino acids. CDR3 bases: TGTGCCAGCAGCCAAGATCGTCCTTTGAACACTGAAGCTTTCTTT. It codes for CASSQDRPLNTEAFF.

The chain is built from TRBV6-5 and TRBJ1-2, with 8 bases identical to TRBD1. The CDR3 loop spans 12 amino acids. The germline V gene has CDR1 MNHEY and CDR2 SVGAGI. Trimming cost V 11 bases and J 2 bases; bases outside gene matches: 4. DNA of the CDR3: TGTGCCGGTGGGGACAGGAACTATGGCTACACCTTC. Translation gives CAGGDRNYGYTF.

V is TRBV2 and J is TRBJ2-7; unclear D gene. Germline V CDR1 and CDR2: SNHLY, FYNNEI. The CDR3 loop spans 12 amino acids. V lost 7 bases and J lost 3, with 10 bases in between. CDR3 bases: TGTGCCAGCACTGGAGTCCTCTACGAGCAGTACTTC. This sequence encodes CASTGVLYEQYF.

The chain combines TRBV11-3 with TRBJ2-3; unclear D gene. The CDR3 extends over 16 amino acids. The V and J ends lost 4 bases and 1 base respectively, with 15 bases between them. CDR1 is SGHNT, CDR2 YENEEA, per germline. As DNA, the CDR3 is TGTGCCAGCAGCTCCCGGTCGAAAGCTGGCACAGATACGCAGTATTTT. The encoded protein is CASSSRSKAGTDTQYF.

The gene calls are TRBV29-1 and TRBJ2-5, with 7 bases that match TRBD1. CDR1 and CDR2 from the germline V gene are SQVTM and ANQGSEA. The CDR3 consists of 13 residues. J lost 1 base, V lost 7 bases, and 6 bases had no gene match. In DNA form, the CDR3 reads TGCAGCGATTGGGACAGTATCCAAGAGACCCAGTACTTC. Its protein is CSDWDSIQETQYF.

The chain uses TRBV3-1 (or the pseudogene TRBV3-2) and TRBJ2-4, with 8 bases matching TRBD1. Trimming at V came to 0 bases and at J to 11 bases, leaving 9 bases not matched to a gene. Germline lookup yields CDR1 LGHDT and CDR2 YNNKEL (reference sequence). CDR3 length: 15 amino acids. The CDR3 nucleotides are TGTGCCAGCAGCCAAGATAGGGGGACAGGCACCGTTCAGTACTTC. Translated: CASSQDRGTGTVQYF.

This chain connects TRBV5-8 to TRBJ2-3, with 7 nucleotides matching TRBD2. The CDR3 runs to 15 residues. The ends lost 4 bases at V and 2 bases at J; junction bases unmatched: 7. CDR1 is SGHTS and CDR2 is YDEGEE in the germline V gene. The CDR3 DNA reads as TGTGCCAGCAGCCAGAGCGGGATGGCCACAGATACGCAGTATTTT. Amino acid sequence: CASSQSGMATDTQYF. Complete variable domain (other parts from reference TRBV5-8 and TRBJ2-3): EAGVTQSPTHLIKTRGQQATLRCSPISGHTSVYWYQQALGLGLQFLLWYDEGEERNRGNFPPRFSGRQFPNYSSELNVNALELEDSALYLCASSQSGMATDTQYFGPGTRLTVL.